This T cell receptor beta chain was captured by sequencing in a study of CD8+ T cells in alopecia areata. Overall study context: Percent affected scalp area, the SALT score, rated treated patients' severity. Study-level results: On tofacitinib, scalp and blood still held many of the expanded lesional clones.

V trimming: 5 bases; J trimming: 2 bases; junction bases outside the gene matches: 5. The CDR3 length is 15 residues. CDR1 is SGDLS and CDR2 is YYNGEE in the germline V gene. Reverse transcription of extracted RNA yielded cDNA, which provided the sequencing template. Clones were read by immunoSEQ multiplex PCR, and TCRdb kept only the in-frame ones, dropping some. The sample records about 270,000 clones, 60% being singletons. On this clone itself: The antigen is unknown.

Treatment noted: oral pan-JAK inhibitor, 5-10 mg twice daily. V usage is TRBV9 and J usage is TRBJ2-3; 10 bases fit TRBD2. Sequencing was performed on CD4+ T cells sorted from blood, taken between weeks 51 and 52, from a patient treated with tofacitinib. The clonotype originates from a human donor with alopecia areata. DNA of the CDR3: TGTGCCAGCAGTTTGCTAGCGGGGGCCACAGATACGCAGTATTTT. This encodes CASSLLAGATDTQYF.